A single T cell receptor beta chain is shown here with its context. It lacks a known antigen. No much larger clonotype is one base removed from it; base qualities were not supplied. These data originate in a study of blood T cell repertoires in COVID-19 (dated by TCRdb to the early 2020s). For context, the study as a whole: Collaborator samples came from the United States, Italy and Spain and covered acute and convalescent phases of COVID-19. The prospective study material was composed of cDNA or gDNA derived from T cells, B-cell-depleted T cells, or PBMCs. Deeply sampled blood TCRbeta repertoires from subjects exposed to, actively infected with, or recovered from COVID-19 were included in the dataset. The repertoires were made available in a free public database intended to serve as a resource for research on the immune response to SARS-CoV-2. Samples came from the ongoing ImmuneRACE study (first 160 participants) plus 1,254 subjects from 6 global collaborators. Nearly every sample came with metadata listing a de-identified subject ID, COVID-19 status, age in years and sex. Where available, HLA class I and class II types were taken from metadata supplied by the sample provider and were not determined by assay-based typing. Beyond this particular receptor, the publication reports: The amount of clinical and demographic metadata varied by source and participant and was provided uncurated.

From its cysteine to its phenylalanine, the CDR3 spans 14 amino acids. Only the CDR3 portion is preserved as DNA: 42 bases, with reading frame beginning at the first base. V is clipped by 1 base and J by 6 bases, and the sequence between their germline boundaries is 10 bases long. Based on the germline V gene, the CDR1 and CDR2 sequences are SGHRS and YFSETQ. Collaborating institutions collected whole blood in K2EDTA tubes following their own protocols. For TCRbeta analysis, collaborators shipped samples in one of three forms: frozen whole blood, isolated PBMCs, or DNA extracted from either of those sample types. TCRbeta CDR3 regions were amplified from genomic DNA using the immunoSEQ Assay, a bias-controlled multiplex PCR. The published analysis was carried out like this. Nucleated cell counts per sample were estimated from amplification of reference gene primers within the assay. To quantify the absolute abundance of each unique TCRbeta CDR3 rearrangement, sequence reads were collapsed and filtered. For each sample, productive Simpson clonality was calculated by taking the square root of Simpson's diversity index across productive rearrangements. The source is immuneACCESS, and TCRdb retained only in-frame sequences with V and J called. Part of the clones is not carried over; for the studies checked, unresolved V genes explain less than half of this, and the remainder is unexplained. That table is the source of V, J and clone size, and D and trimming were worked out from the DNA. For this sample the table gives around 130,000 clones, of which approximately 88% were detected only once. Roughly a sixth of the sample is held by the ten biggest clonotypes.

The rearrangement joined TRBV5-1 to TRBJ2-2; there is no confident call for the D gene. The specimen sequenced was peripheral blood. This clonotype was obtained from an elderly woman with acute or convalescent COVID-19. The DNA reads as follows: TGCGCCAGCAGCTTGAAGGAGAGCGCCGGGGAGCTGTTTTTT. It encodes CASSLKESAGELFF.